The 3 T cell receptor beta chains reported below all come from one sample, sequenced in a study of cytomegalovirus exposure and HLA in healthy donors. The study ran its PCR with 60 Vbeta and 13 Jbeta primers. The data were produced by immunoSEQ multiplex PCR, yet TCRdb's version contains in-frame clones alone and is incomplete. The sample holds about 120,000 clones; about three quarters are singletons and the top ten take 2.7%. The sequencing sample was made of PBMCs. Every receptor here comes from a woman aged 35 to 49 in good health and CMV-seropositive.

The rearrangement links TRBV5-1 to TRBJ2-5; possible D gene TRBD1, 6 bases. This CDR3 spans 16 amino acids. CDR1 is SGHRS and CDR2 is YFSETQ in the germline V gene. V lost 0 bases and J 4 bases, leaving 16 bases between the germline ends. The CDR3 sequence is CASSLGPQGSAETQYF. Written as DNA, the CDR3 is TGCGCCAGCAGCTTGGGTCCACAGGGATCCGCAGAGACCCAGTACTTC.

V gene TRBV10-3 combines with J gene TRBJ2-1; 7 bases map to TRBD2. The germline gives CDR1 ENHRY, CDR2 SYGVKD. V lost 0 bases, J lost 4 bases, and 9 bases stayed unmatched. The CDR3 is 17 residues long. CDR3 sequence (DNA): TGTGCCATCAGTGAGTCCGGGGGAGCGGGACCTTACAATGAGCAGTTCTTC. Its protein is CAISESGGAGPYNEQFF.

This chain uses TRBV9 with TRBJ2-7, with D possibly TRBD2 on 6 matching bases. CDR1 and CDR2 (germline): SGDLS, YYNGEE. CDR3 length: 14 residues. V dropped 3 bases and J dropped 2 bases, with 12 bases sitting between them. CDR3 loop: CASSGRDSTYEQYF. The DNA of the CDR3 is TGTGCCAGCAGCGGCCGGGACTCGACCTACGAGCAGTACTTC.